This T cell receptor beta chain was sequenced during a study of shared clonotypes between healthy human individuals. Turning to the study itself: With ages of 18 to 49, the donors were a couple of women and a few men.

At a deep level, the assay was run. Researchers divided each subset's genomic DNA evenly across several immunoSEQ plates. Produced via immunoSEQ multiplex PCR; TCRdb's table is partial and in-frame only. The sample gives fewer than 600,000 clones, around 77% of which show up once; around 12% is in the top ten. The germline CDR1 and CDR2 sequences are MDHEN and SYDVKM. V was clipped by 5 bases and J by 3 bases, with 13 bases between them. The CDR3 spans 14 residues. For genomic DNA, unsorted samples relied on around 81 million PBMCs. The chain links TRBV28 to TRBJ1-1; weak D call: TRBD1 (5 bases). The sample consisted of PBMCs. The source of this sequence is a woman in her forties in good health. Some clones in this sample may be carry-over from other donors' samples. The DNA of the CDR3 is TGTGCCAGCAGTGAAGGGGACCGGTACACTGAAGCTTTCTTT. It translates to CASSEGDRYTEAFF.